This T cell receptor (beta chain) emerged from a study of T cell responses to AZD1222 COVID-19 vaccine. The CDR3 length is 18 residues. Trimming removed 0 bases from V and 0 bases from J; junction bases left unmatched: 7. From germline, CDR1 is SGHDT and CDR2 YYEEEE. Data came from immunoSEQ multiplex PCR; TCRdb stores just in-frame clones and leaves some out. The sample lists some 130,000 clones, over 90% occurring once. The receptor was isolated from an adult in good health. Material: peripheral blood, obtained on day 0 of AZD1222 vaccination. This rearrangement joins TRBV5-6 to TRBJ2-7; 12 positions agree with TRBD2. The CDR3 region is CASSLVLAGGWSSYEQYF. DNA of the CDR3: TGTGCCAGCAGCTTGGTACTAGCGGGAGGCTGGAGCTCCTACGAGCAGTACTTC.